The 14 T cell receptor beta chains below were found in one sample sequenced in a study of PD-1 blockade in mismatch repair-deficient tumors. Produced via immunoSEQ multiplex PCR; TCRdb's table is partial and in-frame only. This table has roughly 16,000 clones, more than 65% appearing once. The starting material was PBMCs, obtained 4 weeks after starting pembrolizumab. These receptors all come from an adult with mismatch repair-deficient cancer.

The chain combines TRBV7-9 with TRBJ2-2, with D perhaps matching TRBD1 (5 bases). Trimming left V 0 bases short and J 0 bases short, with 8 bases between. Germline loops: CDR1 SEHNR, CDR2 FQNEAQ (reference sequence). The CDR3 is 16 residues long. The CDR3 loop reads CASSLAAGTNTGELFF. The CDR3, as DNA: TGTGCCAGCAGCTTAGCGGCAGGGACGAACACCGGGGAGCTGTTTTTT.

The V call is TRBV29-1, the J call TRBJ1-5; D remains ambiguous. The CDR3 is 14 residues long. The germline V gene has CDR1 SQVTM and CDR2 ANQGSEA. V lost 4 bases and J lost 2, with 12 bases in between. In nucleotides, the CDR3 is TGCAGCGTTGTAGTGGGAGGAGGCAATCAGCCCCAGCATTTT. Protein product: CSVVVGGGNQPQHF.

The J gene is TRBJ1-1, the V gene TRBV7-3, with a possible D match to TRBD1 (6 bases). This CDR3 contains 13 residues. V lost 4 bases and J lost 5, with 11 bases in between. The germline CDR1 and CDR2 sequences are SGHTA and FQGTGA. The CDR3 loop is CASSYRDRTEAFF. The CDR3 nucleotides read TGTGCCAGCAGCTACAGGGATAGGACTGAAGCTTTCTTT.

This chain joins TRBV5-1 and TRBJ2-3, with D perhaps TRBD1 (5 bases). Trimming pared 5 bases from V and 2 bases from J, leaving 12 bases between. Germline V lookup: CDR1 SGHRS, CDR2 YFSETQ. This CDR3 spans 14 amino acids. The CDR3 sequence is CASSVAGHTDTQYF. The DNA for the CDR3 is TGCGCCAGCAGTGTTGCAGGGCACACAGATACGCAGTATTTT.

V usage is TRBV5-1 and J usage is TRBJ1-1; D is perhaps TRBD1 (5 bases). This CDR3 contains 15 residues. Trimming pared 0 bases from V and 1 base from J, leaving 10 bases between. Germline V CDR1 and CDR2: SGHRS, YFSETQ. The CDR3 spells CASSLVGGENTEAFF. Here the CDR3 DNA reads TGCGCCAGCAGCTTGGTCGGGGGGGAGAACACTGAAGCTTTCTTT. The whole variable domain, remainder taken from reference TRBV5-1 and TRBJ1-1, is KAGVTQTPRYLIKTRGQQVTLSCSPISGHRSVSWYQQTPGQGLQFLFEYFSETQRNKGNFPGRFSGRQFSNSRSEMNVSTLELGDSALYLCASSLVGGENTEAFFGQGTRLTVV.

This chain connects TRBV28 to TRBJ1-3; a weak D match, TRBD1 (6 bases). The germline gives CDR1 MDHEN, CDR2 SYDVKM. This CDR3 comprises 15 residues. V was cut by 2 bases and J by 0 bases, with 8 bases left in between. This CDR3 is CASSLVGGSGNTIYF. The CDR3 coding sequence is TGTGCCAGCAGTTTAGTAGGGGGCTCTGGAAACACCATATATTTT.

This chain links TRBV12-2 with TRBJ2-7; TRBD2, the table's D call, was not compared with the DNA. TRBV12-2 corresponds to a pseudogene. The CDR3 sequence is 18 residues long. CDR3 sequence reads: CASRLARPERDYSNEQYF. DNA of the CDR3: TGTGCAAGTCGCTTAGCTAGACCCGAGCGGGACTATTCCAACGAGCAGTACTTC.

There are a few counts of this clone. The J gene is TRBJ2-7, the V gene TRBV5-4; 9 nucleotides match TRBD2. This CDR3 comprises 15 residues. V shed 4 bases and J 2 bases; nucleotides not matched to a gene: 7. The germline V gene encodes CDR1 SGHNT and CDR2 YYREEE (reference sequence). The CDR3 DNA reads as TGTGCCAGCAGCCCGTCGACTAGCGGTACCTACGAGCAGTACTTC. It specifies CASSPSTSGTYEQYF.

This chain connects TRBV19 to TRBJ1-4; D is uncertain. The CDR3 is made up of 14 amino acids. The V end lost 6 bases, the J end lost 0 bases, and 8 bases lay between the germline ends. Germline CDR1 and CDR2: LNHDA and SQIVND (reference sequence). The CDR3 loop reads CASRDFATNEKLFF. DNA of the CDR3: TGTGCCAGTAGGGACTTTGCAACTAATGAAAAACTGTTTTTT.

The chain employs TRBV5-6 and TRBJ1-2; tentative D call: TRBD1 (6 bases). Trimming cost V 2 bases and J 4 bases, with 12 bases left between them. The germline V gene encodes CDR1 SGHDT and CDR2 YYEEEE. The length of the CDR3 is 14 residues. DNA for the CDR3: TGTGCCAGCAGCTTCACAGGGAGTTTCTATGGCTACACCTTC. Translating it yields CASSFTGSFYGYTF.

This sequence joins TRBV11-3 and TRBJ1-1, with 7 bases aligning to TRBD1. This CDR3 is 14 amino acids long. Germline values: CDR1 SGHNT, CDR2 YENEEA. J lost 7 bases, V lost 6 bases, and 11 bases had no gene match. The CDR3 DNA sequence: TGTGCCAGCAGTCCTCAGGGGGTCGCTCTTGAAGCTTTCTTT. Translation gives CASSPQGVALEAFF. The variable domain in full, with the rest retrieved from reference TRBV11-3 and TRBJ1-1, is EAGVVQSPRYKIIEKKQPVAFWCNPISGHNTLYWYLQNLGQGPELLIRYENEEAVDDSQLPKDRFSAERLKGVDSTLKIQPAELGDSAVYLCASSPQGVALEAFFGQGTRLTVV.

This clone appeared a few times. The V gene is TRBV6-1, the J gene TRBJ2-7, with a tentative D call TRBD1 (5 bases). CDR1 MNHNS and CDR2 SASEGT come from the germline V gene. V dropped 4 bases and J dropped 5 bases, with 15 bases sitting between them. The CDR3 is 14 residues long. CDR3 sequence (DNA): TGTGCCAGCAGTGCCTACGGACACTACGACGAGCAGTACTTC. As protein: CASSAYGHYDEQYF.

The V and J genes are TRBV27 and TRBJ2-3, with TRBD2 identical over 7 bases. The germline CDR1 and CDR2 sequences are MNHEY and SMNVEV (reference sequence). Losses at the gene ends were 5 bases for V and 3 bases for J; bases not matched to a gene: 8. The CDR3 spans 15 residues. The CDR3 reads CASSRTGTITDTQYF. CDR3 coding DNA: TGTGCCAGCAGTCGGACCGGGACTATAACAGATACGCAGTATTTT.

The CDR3 here is CASSVDVRNTEAFF. The CDR3 region has the DNA TGTGCCAGCAGCGTAGATGTGAGGAACACTGAAGCTTTCTTT. The gene calls are TRBV9 and TRBJ1-1; no definite D call. Looked up from germline, CDR1 is SGDLS and CDR2 is YYNGEE. The CDR3 has 14 residues. Trimming removed 0 bases from V and 1 base from J, with 7 bases in between.